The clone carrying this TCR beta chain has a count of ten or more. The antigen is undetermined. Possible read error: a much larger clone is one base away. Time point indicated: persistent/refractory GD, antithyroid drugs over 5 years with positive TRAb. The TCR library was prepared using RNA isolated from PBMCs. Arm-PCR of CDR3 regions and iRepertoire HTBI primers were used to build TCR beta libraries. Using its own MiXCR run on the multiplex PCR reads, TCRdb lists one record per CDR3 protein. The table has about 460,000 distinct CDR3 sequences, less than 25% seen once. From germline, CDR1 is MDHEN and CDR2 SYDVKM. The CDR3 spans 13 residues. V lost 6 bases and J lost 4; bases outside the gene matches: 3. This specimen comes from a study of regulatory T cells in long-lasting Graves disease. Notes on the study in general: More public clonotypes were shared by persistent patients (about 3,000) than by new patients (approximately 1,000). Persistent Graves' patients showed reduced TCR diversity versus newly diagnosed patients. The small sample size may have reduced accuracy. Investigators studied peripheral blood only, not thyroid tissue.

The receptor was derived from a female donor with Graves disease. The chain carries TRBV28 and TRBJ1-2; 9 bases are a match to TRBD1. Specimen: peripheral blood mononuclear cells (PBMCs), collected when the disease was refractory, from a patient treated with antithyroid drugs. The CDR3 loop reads CASRPGQGYGYTF. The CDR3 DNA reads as TGTGCCAGCAGGCCGGGACAGGGCTATGGCTACACCTTC.